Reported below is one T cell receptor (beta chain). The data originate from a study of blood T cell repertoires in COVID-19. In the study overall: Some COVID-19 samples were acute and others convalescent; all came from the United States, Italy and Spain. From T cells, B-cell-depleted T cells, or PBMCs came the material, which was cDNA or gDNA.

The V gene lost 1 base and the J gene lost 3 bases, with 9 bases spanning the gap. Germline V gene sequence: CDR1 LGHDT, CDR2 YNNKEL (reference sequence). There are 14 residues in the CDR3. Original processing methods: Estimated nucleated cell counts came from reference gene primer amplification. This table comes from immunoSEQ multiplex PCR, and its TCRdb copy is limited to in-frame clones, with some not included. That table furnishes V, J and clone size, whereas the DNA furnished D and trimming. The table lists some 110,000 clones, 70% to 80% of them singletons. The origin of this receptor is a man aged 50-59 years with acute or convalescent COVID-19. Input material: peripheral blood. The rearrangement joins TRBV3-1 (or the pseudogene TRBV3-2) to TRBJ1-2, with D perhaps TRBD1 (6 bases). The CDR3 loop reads CASSQGWTDYGYTF. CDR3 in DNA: TGTGCCAGCAGCCAAGGCTGGACAGACTATGGCTACACCTTC.